A selection of T cell receptor beta chains follows, all from one sample in a study of CD8 T cells in Susac syndrome. TCRdb ran MiXCR on the immunoSEQ multiplex PCR reads and lists one entry per CDR3 protein. The data show roughly 190,000 distinct CDR3 sequences, with 93% seen just once and roughly 0.096% held by the top ten. The sample consisted of CD4+ T cells from PBMCs. These receptors all come from a human donor in good health. CDR3s include the opening cysteine and the closing phenylalanine or tryptophan. The D gene is left open where the match is weak. Rows give clone size only sometimes, using once, few, many, or a class for an expanded clone.

d_call	cdr3_length	clone_size	v_call	j_call	cdr3_aa	cdr3_nt
TRBD2	16	-	TRBV20-1	TRBJ2-3	CSASRLAGGSTDTQYF	TGCAGTGCTAGTCGACTAGCGGGGGGCAGCACAGATACGCAGTATTTT
TRBD2	17	-	TRBV7-2	TRBJ2-1	CASSLEGRRGGDNEQFF	TGTGCCAGCAGCTTAGAGGGGCGGCGGGGGGGTGACAATGAGCAGTTCTTC
-	16	-	TRBV7-6	TRBJ1-4	CASSFGAEQGGEKLFF	TGTGCCAGCAGCTTCGGCGCAGAACAGGGAGGGGAAAAACTGTTTTTT
TRBD1	16	-	TRBV6-1	TRBJ2-5	CASSPGTGLYWETQYF	TGTGCCAGCAGCCCTGGGACAGGGCTCTACTGGGAGACCCAGTACTTC
-	15	once	TRBV20-1	TRBJ1-5	CSARGWEVAYQPQHF	TGCAGTGCTAGAGGATGGGAAGTCGCGTATCAGCCCCAGCATTTT
-	13	-	TRBV29-1	TRBJ1-1	CSVSRGMNTEAFF	TGCAGCGTCTCCAGGGGCATGAACACTGAAGCTTTCTTT
-	13	-	TRBV20-1	TRBJ1-2	CSAREGRLYGYTF	TGCAGTGCTAGAGAAGGCCGCCTCTATGGCTACACCTTC
TRBD1	15	once	TRBV28	TRBJ2-7	CASRPPDRVNYEQYF	TGTGCCAGCAGACCGCCGGACAGGGTAAACTACGAGCAGTACTTC
-	11	-	TRBV30	TRBJ1-2	CAWREGYYYTF	TGTGCCTGGAGGGAGGGGTACTACTACACCTTC
-	14	-	TRBV7-2	TRBJ2-1	CASSPPGVANEQFF	TGTGCCAGCAGCCCCCCGGGGGTTGCCAATGAGCAGTTCTTC
TRBD2	15	-	TRBV5-1	TRBJ2-1	CASSLSGGSTNEQFF	TGCGCCAGCAGCTTGTCGGGGGGGTCTACCAATGAGCAGTTCTTC
-	16	-	TRBV19	TRBJ1-3	CASSTPGVSSGNTIYF	TGTGCCAGTAGTACCCCCGGCGTCAGCTCTGGAAACACCATATATTTT
TRBD2	16	-	TRBV3-1	TRBJ2-7	CASSHPFAGGSYEQYF	TGTGCCAGCAGCCACCCATTCGCGGGGGGCTCCTACGAGCAGTACTTC
-	12	-	TRBV23-1	TRBJ1-1	CASSQFGTEAFF	TGCGCCAGCAGTCAATTTGGCACTGAAGCTTTCTTT
-	12	-	TRBV2	TRBJ2-3	CASARSTDAQYF	TGTGCCAGCGCCCGAAGCACAGATGCGCAGTATTTT
-	16	-	TRBV5-1	TRBJ2-3	CASSSLASVSTDTQYF	TGCGCCAGCAGCTCCTTAGCGTCCGTTAGCACAGATACGCAGTATTTT
-	13	-	TRBV7-6	TRBJ1-5	CASSGGPNQPQHF	TGTGCCAGCTCGGGGGGTCCCAATCAGCCCCAGCATTTT
TRBD2	15	-	TRBV7-8	TRBJ2-5	CASSFSGIQGETQYF	TGTGCCAGCAGCTTTAGCGGGATCCAAGGGGAGACCCAGTACTTC
TRBD1	15	-	TRBV9	TRBJ1-1	CASSPWTGARGEAFF	TGTGCCAGCAGCCCCTGGACAGGCGCTCGCGGTGAAGCTTTCTTT
TRBD1	16	-	TRBV5-1	TRBJ1-1	CASNVINRGLNTEAFF	TGCGCCAGCAACGTGATCAACAGGGGGTTGAACACTGAAGCTTTCTTT
-	15	-	TRBV27	TRBJ2-1	CASSFLGAGPDEQFF	TGTGCCAGCAGTTTTCTGGGGGCCGGCCCCGATGAGCAGTTCTTC
-	14	-	TRBV19	TRBJ1-3	CASSEPSGGNTIYF	TGTGCCAGTAGTGAACCCTCGGGCGGAAACACCATATATTTT
TRBD1	15	-	TRBV5-1	TRBJ2-3	CASGGQGESTDTQYF	TGCGCCAGCGGCGGACAGGGTGAGAGCACAGATACGCAGTATTTT